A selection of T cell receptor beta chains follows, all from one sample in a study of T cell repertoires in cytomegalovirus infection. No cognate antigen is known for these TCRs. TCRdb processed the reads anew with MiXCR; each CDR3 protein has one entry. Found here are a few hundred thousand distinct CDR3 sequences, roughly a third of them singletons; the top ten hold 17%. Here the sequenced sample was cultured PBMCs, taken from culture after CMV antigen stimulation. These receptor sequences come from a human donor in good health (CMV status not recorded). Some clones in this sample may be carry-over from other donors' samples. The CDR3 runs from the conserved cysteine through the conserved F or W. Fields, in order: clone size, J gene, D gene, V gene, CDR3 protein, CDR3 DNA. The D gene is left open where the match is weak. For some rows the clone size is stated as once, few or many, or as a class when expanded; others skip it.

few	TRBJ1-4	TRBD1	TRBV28	CASRTGAVQNEKLFF	TGTGCCAGTCGGACAGGGGCAGTTCAAAATGAAAAACTGTTTTTT
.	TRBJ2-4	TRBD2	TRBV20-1	CSARGLAGGRGNIQYF	TGCAGTGCTAGAGGACTAGCGGGAGGTAGGGGAAACATTCAGTACTTC
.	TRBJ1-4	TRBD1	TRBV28	CATDRGWEKLFF	TGTGCCACCGACAGGGGGTGGGAAAAACTGTTTTTT
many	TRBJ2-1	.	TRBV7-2	CASSLFKGYNEQFF	TGTGCCAGCAGCTTGTTTAAAGGATACAATGAGCAGTTCTTC
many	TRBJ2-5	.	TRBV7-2	CASSLGARHQETQYF	TGTGCCAGCAGCTTAGGGGCGCGACACCAAGAGACCCAGTACTTC
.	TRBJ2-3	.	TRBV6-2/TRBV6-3	CASRRLGTDTQYF	TGTGCCAGCAGAAGACTAGGCACAGATACGCAGTATTTT
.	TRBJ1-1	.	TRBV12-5	CASGLERTGSEAFF	TGTGCTAGTGGTTTGGAACGTACAGGGTCTGAAGCTTTCTTT
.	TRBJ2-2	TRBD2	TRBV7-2	CASSLAALNTGELFF	TGTGCCAGCAGCCTAGCGGCCTTGAACACCGGGGAGCTGTTTTTT
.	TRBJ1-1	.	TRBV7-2	CASSSHRGERAFF	TGTGCCAGCAGCTCCCACCGGGGGGAGAGGGCTTTCTTT
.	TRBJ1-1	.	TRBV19	CASRENSDGIDEAFF	TGTGCCAGTAGAGAGAACTCCGACGGCATCGACGAAGCTTTCTTT
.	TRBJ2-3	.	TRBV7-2	CASSFLEDTQYF	TGTGCCAGCAGCTTTCTCGAAGATACGCAGTATTTT
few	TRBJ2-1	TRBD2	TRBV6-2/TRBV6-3	CASSWTARLAPGSSYNEQFF	TGTGCCAGCAGTTGGACAGCAAGACTAGCGCCGGGGAGCTCCTACAATGAGCAGTTCTTC
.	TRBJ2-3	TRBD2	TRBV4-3	CASGVSGRIDAGRKDTDTQYF	TGCGCCAGCGGTGTTAGCGGGAGAATTGACGCTGGTAGGAAGGATACAGATACGCAGTATTTT
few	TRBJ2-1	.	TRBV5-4	CASSPGVTYNEQFF	TGTGCCAGCAGCCCGGGAGTAACCTACAATGAGCAGTTCTTC
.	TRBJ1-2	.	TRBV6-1	CASLTVGRGDYGYTF	TGTGCCAGCCTAACCGTGGGACGGGGGGACTATGGCTACACCTTC
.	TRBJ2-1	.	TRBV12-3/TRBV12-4	CASNRPASSYNEQFF	TGTGCCAGCAATCGGCCTGCTTCCTCCTACAATGAGCAGTTCTTC
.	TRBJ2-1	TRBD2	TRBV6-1	CASSRLAGALTYNEQFF	TGTGCCAGCAGTCGACTAGCGGGAGCCTTGACCTACAATGAGCAGTTCTTC
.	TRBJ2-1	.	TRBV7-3	CASSVNGDSSYNEQFF	TGTGCCAGCAGCGTAAACGGCGACTCATCCTACAATGAGCAGTTCTTC
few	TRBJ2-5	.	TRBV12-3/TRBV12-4	CASSFNYAPPLETQYF	TGTGCCAGCAGTTTTAACTATGCTCCGCCTCTTGAGACCCAGTACTTC
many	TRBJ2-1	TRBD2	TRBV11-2	CASSLALADYNEQFF	TGTGCCAGCAGCTTAGCTCTAGCGGACTACAATGAGCAGTTCTTC
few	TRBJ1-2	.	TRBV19	CASSFGGIYGYTF	TGTGCCAGTAGTTTCGGGGGCATTTATGGCTACACCTTC
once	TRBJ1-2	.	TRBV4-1	CASSHGAGRGYTF	TGCGCCAGCAGCCACGGCGCTGGCCGAGGCTACACCTTC
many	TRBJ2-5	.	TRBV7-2	CASSFGTYQETQYF	TGTGCCAGCAGCTTCGGGACGTACCAAGAGACCCAGTACTTC
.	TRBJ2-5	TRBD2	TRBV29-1	CSVGTSGRLEETQYF	TGCAGCGTCGGGACTAGCGGGAGATTGGAAGAGACCCAGTACTTC
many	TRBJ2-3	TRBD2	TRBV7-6	CASSRKWRREGRGAPDTQYF	TGTGCCAGCAGCCGCAAATGGAGGCGGGAGGGCCGGGGGGCCCCAGATACGCAGTATTTT
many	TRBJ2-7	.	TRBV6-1	CASRGETSSYEQYF	TGTGCCAGCAGAGGAGAAACAAGCTCCTACGAGCAGTACTTC
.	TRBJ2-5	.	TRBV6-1	CASSGPRTRETQYF	TGTGCCAGCAGTGGGCCGAGGACGCGGGAGACCCAGTACTTC
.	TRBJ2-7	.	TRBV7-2	CASSLGRTRRGEQYF	TGTGCCAGCAGCTTAGGGCGGACTCGTCGGGGCGAGCAGTACTTC
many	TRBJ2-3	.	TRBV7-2	CASSLARSTDTQYF	TGTGCCAGCAGCTTAGCGAGGAGCACAGATACGCAGTATTTT
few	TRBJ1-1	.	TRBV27	CASSLRDTYTEAFF	TGTGCCAGCAGCCTCCGGGACACCTACACTGAAGCTTTCTTT
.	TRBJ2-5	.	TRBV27	CASSQLRRGETQYF	TGTGCCAGCAGTCAACTCAGGCGAGGGGAGACCCAGTACTTC
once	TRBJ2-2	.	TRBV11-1	CASSGLVSPNTGELFF	TGTGCCAGCAGCGGTTTGGTATCCCCGAACACCGGGGAGCTGTTTTTT
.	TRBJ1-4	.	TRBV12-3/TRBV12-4	CASSFGGYEKLFF	TGTGCCAGCAGTTTCGGGGGCTATGAAAAACTGTTTTTT
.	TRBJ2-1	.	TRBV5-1	CASSLEGGPVGWLF	TGCGCCAGCAGCTTGGAGGGCGGGCCGGTTGGTTGGCTCTTC
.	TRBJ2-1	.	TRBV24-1	CATSRGTTRNEQFF	TGTGCCACCTCGAGGGGGACTACACGCAATGAGCAGTTCTTC
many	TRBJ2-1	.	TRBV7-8	CASSFRGSLFNEQFF	TGTGCCAGCAGCTTTCGTGGGAGTTTATTCAATGAGCAGTTCTTC
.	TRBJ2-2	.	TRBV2	CASSEDYPYTVELFF	TGTGCCAGCAGTGAGGACTATCCATACACCGTGGAGCTGTTTTTT
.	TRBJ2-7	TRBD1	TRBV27	CASSPLRQGVYEQYF	TGTGCCAGCAGTCCCCTTCGACAGGGGGTATACGAGCAGTACTTC
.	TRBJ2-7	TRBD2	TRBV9	CASSAEIGGGPYEQYF	TGTGCCAGCAGCGCCGAAATTGGGGGAGGGCCGTACGAGCAGTACTTC
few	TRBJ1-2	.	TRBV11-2	CASSFLPGQPGYTF	TGTGCCAGCAGCTTCCTCCCAGGGCAGCCTGGCTACACCTTC
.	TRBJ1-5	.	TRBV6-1	CASTTSRNPGHQPAQHF	TGTGCCAGCACAACTTCGCGCAATCCGGGACATCAACCAGCCCAGCATTTT